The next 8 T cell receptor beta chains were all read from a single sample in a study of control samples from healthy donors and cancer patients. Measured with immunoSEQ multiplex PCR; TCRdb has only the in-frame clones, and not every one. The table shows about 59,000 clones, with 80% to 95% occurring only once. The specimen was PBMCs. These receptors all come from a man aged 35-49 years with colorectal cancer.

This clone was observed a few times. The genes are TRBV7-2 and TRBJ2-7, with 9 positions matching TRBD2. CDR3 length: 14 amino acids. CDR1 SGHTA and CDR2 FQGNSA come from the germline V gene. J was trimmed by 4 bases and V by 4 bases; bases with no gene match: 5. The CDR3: CASSYPGLAYEQYF. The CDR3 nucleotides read TGTGCCAGCAGCTATCCGGGACTAGCATACGAGCAGTACTTC.

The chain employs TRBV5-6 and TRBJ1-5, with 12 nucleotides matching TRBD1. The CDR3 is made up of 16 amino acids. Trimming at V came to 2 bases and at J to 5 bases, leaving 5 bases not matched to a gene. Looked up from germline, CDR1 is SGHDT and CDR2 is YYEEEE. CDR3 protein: CASSFAGTGGHQPQHF. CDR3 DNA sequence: TGTGCCAGCAGCTTCGCCGGGACAGGGGGCCATCAGCCCCAGCATTTT.

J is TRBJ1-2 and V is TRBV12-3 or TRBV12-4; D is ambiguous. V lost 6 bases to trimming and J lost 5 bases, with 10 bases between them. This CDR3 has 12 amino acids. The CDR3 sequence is CASSQGRYGYTF. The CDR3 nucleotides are TGTGCCAGCAGCCAAGGACGGTATGGCTACACCTTC.

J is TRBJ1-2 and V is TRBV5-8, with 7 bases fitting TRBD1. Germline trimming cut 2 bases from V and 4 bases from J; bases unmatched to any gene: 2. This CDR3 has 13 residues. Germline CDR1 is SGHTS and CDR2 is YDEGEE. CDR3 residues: CASSFQGVYGYTF. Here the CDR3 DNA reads TGTGCCAGCAGCTTCCAGGGGGTCTATGGCTACACCTTC.

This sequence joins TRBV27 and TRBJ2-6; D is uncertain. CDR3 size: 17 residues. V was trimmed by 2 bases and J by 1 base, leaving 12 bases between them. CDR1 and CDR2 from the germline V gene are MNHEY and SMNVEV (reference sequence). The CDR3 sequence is CASSLEVDFSGANVLTF. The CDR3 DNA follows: TGTGCCAGCAGTTTAGAGGTCGACTTTTCTGGGGCCAACGTCCTGACTTTC. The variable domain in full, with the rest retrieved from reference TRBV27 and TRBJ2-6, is EAQVTQNPRYLITVTGKKLTVTCSQNMNHEYMSWYRQDPGLGLRQIYYSMNVEVTDKGDVPEGYKVSRKEKRNFPLILESPSPNQTSLYFCASSLEVDFSGANVLTFGAGSRLTVL.

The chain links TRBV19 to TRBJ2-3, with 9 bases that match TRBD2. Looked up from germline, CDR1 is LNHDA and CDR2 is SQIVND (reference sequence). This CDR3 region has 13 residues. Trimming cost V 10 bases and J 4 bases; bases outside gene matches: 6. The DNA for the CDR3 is TGTGCCACCCAGAGCGGGGGGCCAGATACGCAGTATTTT. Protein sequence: CATQSGGPDTQYF.

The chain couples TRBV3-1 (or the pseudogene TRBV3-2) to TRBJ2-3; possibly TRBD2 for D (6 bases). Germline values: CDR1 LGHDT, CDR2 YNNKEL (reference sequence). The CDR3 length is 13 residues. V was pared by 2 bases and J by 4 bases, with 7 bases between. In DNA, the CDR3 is TGTGCCAGCAGCCAACGACTAGCAGATACGCAGTATTTT. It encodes CASSQRLADTQYF.

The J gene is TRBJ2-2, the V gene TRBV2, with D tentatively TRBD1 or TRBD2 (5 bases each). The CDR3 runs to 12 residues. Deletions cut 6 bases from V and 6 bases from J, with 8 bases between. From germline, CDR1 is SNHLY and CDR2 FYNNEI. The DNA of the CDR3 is TGTGCCAGCAGAGGGGACCCCGGGGAGCTGTTTTTT. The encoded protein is CASRGDPGELFF. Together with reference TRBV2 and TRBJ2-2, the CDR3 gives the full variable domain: EPEVTQTPSHQVTQMGQEVILRCVPISNHLYFYWYRQILGQKVEFLVSFYNNEISEKSEIFDDQFSVERPDGSNFTLKIRSTKLEDSAMYFCASRGDPGELFFGEGSRLTVL.